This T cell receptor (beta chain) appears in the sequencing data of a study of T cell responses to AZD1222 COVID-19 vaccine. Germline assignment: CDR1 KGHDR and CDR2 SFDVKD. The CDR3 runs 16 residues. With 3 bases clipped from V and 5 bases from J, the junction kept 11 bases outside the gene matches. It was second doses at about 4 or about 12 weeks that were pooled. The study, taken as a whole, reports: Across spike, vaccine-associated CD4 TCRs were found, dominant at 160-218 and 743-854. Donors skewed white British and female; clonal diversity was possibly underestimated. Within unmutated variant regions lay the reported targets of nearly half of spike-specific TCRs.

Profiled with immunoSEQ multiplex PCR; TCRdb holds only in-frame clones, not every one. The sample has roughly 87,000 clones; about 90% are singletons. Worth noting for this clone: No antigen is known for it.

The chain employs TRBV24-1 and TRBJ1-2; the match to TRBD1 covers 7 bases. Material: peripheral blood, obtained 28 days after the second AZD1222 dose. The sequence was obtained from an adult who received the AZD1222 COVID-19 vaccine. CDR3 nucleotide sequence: TGTGCCACCAGTGATCAGGGGACAGCCCCTTTTTATGGCTACACCTTC. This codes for CATSDQGTAPFYGYTF.